The subject of this entry is one T cell receptor beta chain. The antigen is not known. Germline loops: CDR1 SGHRS, CDR2 YFSETQ. The CDR3 consists of 15 residues. J gave up 4 bases and V 0 bases, and 5 bases lay outside the gene matches. This sample was included in a study of graft-versus-host responses after intestinal transplantation. Whole-study context: Recipients underwent multivisceral, liver-intestinal, or isolated intestinal transplants. All recipients got anti-thymocyte globulin induction, then tacrolimus and steroids for 3 to 4 years.

Notes on the study in general: The recipient marrow held GvH clones, and some of them showed up first in ileum or blood. Individuals who had graft-donor T cell macrochimerism had allografts that showed high graft-versus-host to host-versus-graft clonal ratios.

This table comes from immunoSEQ multiplex PCR, and its TCRdb copy is limited to in-frame clones, with some not included. The sample yields about 82,000 clones, 75% to 95% seen once. The sample was unstimulated CD4+ T cells sorted from spleen or lymph node cells, taken before intestinal transplant. This sequence was found in a human donor who received an intestinal transplant. The V gene is TRBV5-1, the J gene TRBJ2-5, with 8 bases identical to TRBD2. The CDR3 region has the DNA TGCGCCAGCAGCTTGGGACAAGCGGGGGCAGAGACCCAGTACTTC. It is translated as CASSLGQAGAETQYF. The whole variable domain, remainder taken from reference TRBV5-1 and TRBJ2-5, is KAGVTQTPRYLIKTRGQQVTLSCSPISGHRSVSWYQQTPGQGLQFLFEYFSETQRNKGNFPGRFSGRQFSNSRSEMNVSTLELGDSALYLCASSLGQAGAETQYFGPGTRLLVL.